This T cell receptor beta chain was identified in a study of tumor-infiltrating lymphocytes in primary liver carcinoma. The CDR3 has 16 amino acids. Germline V gene sequence: CDR1 WSHSY, CDR2 SAAADI. TCR beta cDNA was prepared out of 450 to 500 ng total RNA by means of a constant-region primer. Slightly modified ARM-PCR served as the procedure for the TCR beta libraries. These libraries came from three rounds of nested multiplex PCR. It was with TRBV1-TRBV30 forward primers and a C-beta reverse primer that the first two PCR rounds were run, at around 9 cycles each. Using its own MiXCR run on the multiplex PCR reads, TCRdb lists one record per CDR3 protein. The sample has about 100,000 distinct CDR3 sequences; about two thirds are singletons. Regarding the study as a whole: Tumors significantly exceeded blood in top-250-clone fraction (p = 0.039). All five tumor regions shared only about 8-25% of top clones.

Starting material for RNA and DNA co-extraction consisted of about 20-32 mg of unsorted bulk tissue. Infection with HBV was chronic in patients; they were treatment-naive. Tumor samples uniformly had over 85% viable tumor cells. A remark on this clonotype: Antigen unknown. The junction does not match germline at one end; this may be a read error.

The sample comprised liver tumor tissue from sampling region 2. The subset here: tumor region T2, inferior pole. The gene calls are TRBV10-2 and TRBJ1-6; no reliable D call. This TCR was recovered from a woman aged 55-75 years with primary liver carcinoma and hepatitis B virus infection. Here the CDR3 DNA reads TGCGCCAGCACCCGTTTCGAGAGCAGGCACAATTCACCCCCCCAATTT. This sequence encodes CASTRFESRHNSPPQF.